These 28 T cell receptor beta chains originate from one sample sequenced in a study of breast tumors, draining lymph nodes, adjacent tissues. Samples came from axillary lymph nodes draining the breast cancer. TCRdb processed the multiplex PCR reads anew with MiXCR; each CDR3 protein has one entry. Of 150,000 to 200,000 distinct CDR3 sequences in the sample, more than 25% were seen once. The sample taken for sequencing was axillary lymph node tissue. Receptor source: a female donor with breast cancer. Some clones in this sample may be carry-over from other donors' samples.

There are many counts of this clonotype. This chain uses TRBV24-1 with TRBJ2-3, with no clear D. V was shortened by 0 bases and J by 9 bases, with 6 bases between the two germline ends. This CDR3 is built from 12 residues. From germline, CDR1 is KGHDR and CDR2 SFDVKD. The CDR3 bases are TGTGCCACCAGTGATTTGTTTGGAACGCAGTATTTT. Amino acids: CATSDLFGTQYF.

This clonotype came up once. This sequence joins TRBV20-1 and TRBJ2-7; D not certain. The ends were cut back, 6 bases at V and 0 bases at J, with 12 bases in the middle. The V gene's germline CDR1 is DFQATT and CDR2 SNEGSKA (reference sequence). The CDR3 consists of 13 residues. This CDR3 is CSAVRIASYEQYF. As DNA, the CDR3 is TGCAGTGCCGTTCGGATAGCCTCCTACGAGCAGTACTTC.

This clonotype has only one observation. Mismatch with germline at one junction end may stem from a read error. The V call is TRBV9, the J call TRBJ1-6; the D gene is possibly TRBD1 (5 bases). The V gene's germline CDR1 is SGDLS and CDR2 YYNGEE. The CDR3 extends over 14 amino acids. CDR3 sequence (DNA): TGTGCCAGCAGCGTAATAGGGACGGATTCACCCCTCCCCTTT. The encoded protein is CASSVIGTDSPLPF.

The CDR3 DNA sequence: TGCAGTGCTAGAGTAGAGGACAGGGGAAACTATGGCTACACCTTC. It specifies CSARVEDRGNYGYTF. The chain recombines TRBV20-1 with TRBJ1-2, with TRBD1 matching 9 bases. V was pared by 1 base and J by 2 bases, with 5 bases of the junction left unmatched. Germline V gene lookup returns CDR1 DFQATT and CDR2 SNEGSKA (reference sequence). The CDR3 contains 15 residues.

This clonotype was seen repeatedly, ten times or more. Written as DNA, the CDR3 is TGCGCCAGCGGCGGGGATCAGCCCCAGCATTTT. It translates to CASGGDQPQHF. The V gene is TRBV10-2, the J gene TRBJ1-5; D ambiguous. V was trimmed by 8 bases and J by 5 bases, leaving 7 bases between them. CDR3 length equals 11 residues. Germline-derived CDR1 and CDR2 are WSHSY and SAAADI.

This clonotype was counted at least ten times. The genes are TRBV5-6 and TRBJ1-4; weak D call: TRBD1 (6 bases). The CDR3 length is 16 residues. Germline V gene data show CDR1 as SGHDT and CDR2 as YYEEEE. V lost 4 bases and J 2 bases, leaving 15 bases between the germline ends. CDR3 sequence: CASSPEAQGTNEKLFF. The CDR3 bases are TGTGCCAGCAGCCCGGAGGCCCAGGGGACTAATGAAAAACTGTTTTTT.

With regard to this clonotype: Without the conserved terminal phenylalanine or tryptophan, this CDR3 likely stems from a read error. This chain joins TRBV7-3 and TRBJ2-3; 7 nucleotides align to TRBD2. Germline V CDR1 and CDR2: SGHTA, FQGTGA. The junction had 10 bases not matched to a gene; V was cut back by 4 bases and J by 0 bases. The CDR3 is made up of 17 amino acids. CDR3 protein: CASSYLAAALSTDTQYV. The CDR3 DNA sequence: TGTGCCAGCAGCTACCTAGCGGCGGCACTGAGCACAGATACGCAGTATGTT.

This clonotype was detected ten times or more. The rearrangement uses TRBV9 and TRBJ2-1; D is perhaps TRBD1 (7 bases). Trimming left V 5 bases short and J 0 bases short, with 12 bases between. Germline V lookup: CDR1 SGDLS, CDR2 YYNGEE. The CDR3 consists of 15 residues. Written as DNA, the CDR3 is TGTGCCAGCAGTCAGGGGGGCTCCTCCTACAATGAGCAGTTCTTC. This translates into CASSQGGSSYNEQFF.

This clonotype was detected only once. This chain uses TRBV12-3 or TRBV12-4 with TRBJ1-2; 7 bases agree with TRBD1. After removal of 6 bases from V and 3 bases from J, the junction contained 13 bases not matched to a gene. This CDR3 has 16 residues. The CDR3 bases are TGTGCCAGCAGGGAGGTAGGGGGCGATTCGGACTATGGCTACACCTTC. Protein sequence: CASREVGGDSDYGYTF.

The V call is TRBV5-5, the J call TRBJ2-6, with 7 bases fitting TRBD1. The CDR3 has 17 residues. The V segment lost 0 bases and the J segment 0 bases; nucleotides outside the gene matches: 3. Germline CDR1 SGHKS, CDR2 YYEKEE (reference sequence). The CDR3 DNA is TGTGCCAGCAGCTTGGGTACAGGGGCCTCTGGGGCCAACGTCCTGACTTTC. This gives the protein CASSLGTGASGANVLTF.

A note on this clonotype: This clone may be a read error of a much larger clone one base away. V and J are TRBV5-1 and TRBJ2-5; TRBD2 agrees at 7 bases. The CDR3 has 14 residues. Germline V lookup: CDR1 SGHRS, CDR2 YFSETQ. CDR3 in DNA: TGCGCCAGCAGCCTCGGGACTATTCAAGACACCCAGTACTTC. It encodes CASSLGTIQDTQYF.

This clonotype was seen only once. J is TRBJ1-5 and V is TRBV20-1; D unresolved. The germline V gene has CDR1 DFQATT and CDR2 SNEGSKA (reference sequence). Trimming took off 5 bases at V and 0 bases at J, with 11 bases between the two ends. The CDR3 extends over 14 amino acids. CDR3 nucleotide sequence: TGCAGTGCTGGAGGGCCCAATAGCAATCAGCCCCAGCATTTT. Translating it yields CSAGGPNSNQPQHF.

This clonotype came up many times. The CDR3 DNA reads TGCGCCAGCAGCCAAGGCCAGGGGATTAATTCACCCCTCCACTTT. Translated: CASSQGQGINSPLHF. The chain combines TRBV4-1 with TRBJ1-6; tentatively, D is TRBD1 (6 bases). The germline V and J ends were trimmed by 1 base and 6 bases, with 10 bases remaining between them. The CDR3 has 15 amino acids. From germline, CDR1 is MGHRA and CDR2 YSYEKL.

About this clonotype: Mismatch with germline at one junction end may stem from a read error. The rearrangement links TRBV25-1 to TRBJ2-1; 9 positions match TRBD1. There are 16 residues in the CDR3. Germline V gene sequence: CDR1 MGHDK, CDR2 SYGVNS. The CDR3 here is CASSSLTGGFYNEQLF. DNA for the CDR3: TGTGCCAGCAGTTCGCTCACAGGGGGCTTCTACAATGAGCAGCTCTTC.

This clonotype was counted a single time. The CDR3 does not close with the conserved phenylalanine or tryptophan, likely indicating a read error. This chain joins TRBV9 and TRBJ2-7, with 7 bases lining up with TRBD2. The CDR3 has 13 residues. The trim removed 0 bases at V and 9 bases at J, leaving 6 bases unmatched. The germline V gene encodes CDR1 SGDLS and CDR2 YYNGEE. CDR3 protein: CASSVEGEGGQYS. DNA for the CDR3: TGTGCCAGCAGCGTAGAAGGGGAGGGCGGGCAGTACTCC.

This clonotype was counted a few times. The rearrangement uses TRBV7-2 and TRBJ2-4; TRBD1 matches at 7 bases. Trimming removed 5 bases from V and 10 bases from J; junction bases left unmatched: 8. The CDR3 covers 13 residues. Germline V gives CDR1 SGHTA, CDR2 FQGNSA. The CDR3 region is CASSNRQGRIQYF. CDR3 coding DNA: TGTGCCAGCAGCAACCGACAGGGACGAATTCAGTACTTC.

A note on this clonotype: A much more abundant neighbour one base away suggests this may be a read error. This rearrangement joins TRBV10-3 to TRBJ1-2; 9 nucleotides align to TRBD1. Germline CDR1 ENHRY, CDR2 SYGVKD. The CDR3 covers 14 residues. With V trimmed by 5 bases and J by 5 bases, 6 bases remained unmatched. The CDR3 reads CAISFRQGGYGYTF. The CDR3 DNA sequence: TGTGCCATCAGTTTCCGACAGGGGGGTTATGGCTACACCTTC.

This clonotype was counted only a few times. The chain has TRBV6-2 or TRBV6-3 and TRBJ1-5; 8 bases map to TRBD1. CDR3 length: 16 residues. Germline-derived CDR1 and CDR2 are MNHEY and SVGEGT. V shed 0 bases, J shed 2 bases, and the junction held 3 bases outside the gene matches. As DNA, the CDR3 is TGTGCCAGCAGTTACTCGACGACAGGGGGCAATCAGCCCCAGCATTTT. It encodes CASSYSTTGGNQPQHF.

This clonotype was observed a few times. The chain carries TRBV28 and TRBJ2-5, with a tentative D call TRBD2 (6 bases). The CDR3 sequence is 15 residues long. CDR1 and CDR2 from the germline V gene are MDHEN and SYDVKM. The V gene lost 7 bases and the J gene lost 0 bases, with 15 bases spanning the gap. The CDR3 loop reads CASTLYRTNQETQYF. CDR3 DNA sequence: TGTGCCAGCACCCTCTACAGGACTAACCAAGAGACCCAGTACTTC.

This clonotype was found many times. The chain carries TRBV5-4 and TRBJ2-3, with 15 positions matching TRBD2. Trimming removed 4 bases from V and 4 bases from J; junction bases left unmatched: 13. This CDR3 is built from 19 residues. The V gene's germline CDR1 is SGHNT and CDR2 YYREEE (reference sequence). The CDR3 DNA follows: TGTGCCAGCAGCCGACGGACTAGCGGGGGGGGTGTATCGGCAGATACGCAGTATTTT. Amino acids: CASSRRTSGGGVSADTQYF.

The chain employs TRBV28 and TRBJ2-7; D gene ambiguous. Germline V lookup: CDR1 MDHEN, CDR2 SYDVKM. This CDR3 comprises 12 residues. Trimming pared 2 bases from V and 6 bases from J, leaving 8 bases between. This CDR3 reads CASSLTAAEQYF. In DNA, the CDR3 is TGTGCCAGCAGTTTAACGGCAGCCGAGCAGTACTTC.

The table lists this clonotype with many counts. The rearrangement links TRBV5-8 to TRBJ1-5; D possibly corresponds to TRBD1 (5 bases). V lost 0 bases and J lost 0, with 13 bases in between. This CDR3 is 17 amino acids long. Looked up from germline, CDR1 is SGHTS and CDR2 is YDEGEE. CDR3 bases: TGTGCCAGCAGCTTGGCCAATTTAGGGGATAGCAATCAGCCCCAGCATTTT. It translates to CASSLANLGDSNQPQHF.

This clonotype was found many times. This chain links TRBV2 with TRBJ1-2; D is perhaps TRBD1 (5 bases). V was trimmed by 2 bases and J by 5 bases, leaving 18 bases between them. Germline values: CDR1 SNHLY, CDR2 FYNNEI. The CDR3 totals 16 residues. The DNA for the CDR3 is TGTGCCAGCAGTGAACTTACCCAGGGAGTTTTGTATGGCTACACCTTC. Residues: CASSELTQGVLYGYTF.

The chain couples TRBV30 to TRBJ2-7; D ambiguous. This CDR3 is 14 amino acids long. The V gene's germline CDR1 is GTSNPN and CDR2 SVGIG (reference sequence). V was pared by 0 bases and J by 2 bases, with 11 bases between. Here the CDR3 DNA reads TGTGCCTGGAGTGTTGGGGAAACGGCCTACGAGCAGTACTTC. It is translated as CAWSVGETAYEQYF.

Concerning this clonotype itself: This CDR3 is missing its conserved last phenylalanine or tryptophan, likely due to a read error. The CDR3 region is CASSLQGHSNQPQHG. As DNA, the CDR3 is TGTGCCAGCAGCTTACAAGGGCATAGCAATCAGCCCCAGCATGGT. This chain uses TRBV7-2 with TRBJ1-5; D is uncertain. Germline assignment: CDR1 SGHTA and CDR2 FQGNSA. CDR3 length equals 15 residues. Trimming shortened V by 2 bases and J by 0 bases, and 8 bases separated the two germline ends.

About this clonotype: A read error may account for a junction end that differs from germline. J is TRBJ1-4 and V is TRBV5-1, with 10 bases identical to TRBD1. This CDR3 region has 15 residues. Germline V gene sequence: CDR1 SGHRS, CDR2 YFSETQ. The chain's CDR3 is CASSPDRGGSEKLLF. The DNA of the CDR3 is TGCGCCAGCAGCCCGGACAGGGGGGGGAGCGAAAAACTGCTTTTT. The entire variable domain, with the rest obtained from reference TRBV5-1 and TRBJ1-4, is as follows: KAGVTQTPRYLIKTRGQQVTLSCSPISGHRSVSWYQQTPGQGLQFLFEYFSETQRNKGNFPGRFSGRQFSNSRSEMNVSTLELGDSALYLCASSPDRGGSEKLLFGSGTQLSVL.

For this clonotype: This may be a read error: a much more frequent sequence differs by one nucleotide. The rearrangement joins TRBV7-3 to TRBJ2-7, with 7 bases lining up with TRBD1. Germline V gene sequence: CDR1 SGHTA, CDR2 FQGTGA. CDR3 length equals 15 residues. The CDR3 DNA is TGTGCCAGCAGCTCCCCACTGGGACAGCGATACGAGCGGTACTTC. Protein: CASSSPLGQRYERYF. Full variable domain (outside the CDR3, taken from reference TRBV7-3 and TRBJ2-7): GAGVSQTPSNKVTEKGKYVELRCDPISGHTALYWYRQSLGQGPEFLIYFQGTGAADDSGLPNDRFFAVRPEGSVSTLKIQRTERGDSAVYLCASSSPLGQRYERYFGPGTRLTVT.

For this clonotype: The CDR3 does not close with the conserved phenylalanine or tryptophan, likely indicating a read error. The genes are TRBV20-1 and TRBJ1-2; perhaps TRBD1 as D (5 bases). This CDR3 spans 14 amino acids. The V gene lost 0 bases and the J gene lost 2 bases, with 10 bases spanning the gap. The germline gives CDR1 DFQATT, CDR2 SNEGSKA (reference sequence). The CDR3, as DNA: TGCAGTGCTAGAGACCAGACAGCAAACTATGGCTACACCCTC. Protein: CSARDQTANYGYTL.